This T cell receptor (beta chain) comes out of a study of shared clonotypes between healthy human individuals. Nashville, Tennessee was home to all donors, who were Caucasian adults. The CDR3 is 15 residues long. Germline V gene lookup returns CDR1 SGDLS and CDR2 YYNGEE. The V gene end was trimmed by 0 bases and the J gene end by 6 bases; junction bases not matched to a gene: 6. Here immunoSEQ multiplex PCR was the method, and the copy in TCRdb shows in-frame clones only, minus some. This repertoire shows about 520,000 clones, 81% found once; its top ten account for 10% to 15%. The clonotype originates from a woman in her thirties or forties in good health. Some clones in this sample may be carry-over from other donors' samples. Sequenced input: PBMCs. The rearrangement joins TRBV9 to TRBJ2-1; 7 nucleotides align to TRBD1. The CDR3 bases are TGTGCCAGCAGCGTAGCCCGACAGGGACGCAATGAGCAGTTCTTC. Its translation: CASSVARQGRNEQFF.